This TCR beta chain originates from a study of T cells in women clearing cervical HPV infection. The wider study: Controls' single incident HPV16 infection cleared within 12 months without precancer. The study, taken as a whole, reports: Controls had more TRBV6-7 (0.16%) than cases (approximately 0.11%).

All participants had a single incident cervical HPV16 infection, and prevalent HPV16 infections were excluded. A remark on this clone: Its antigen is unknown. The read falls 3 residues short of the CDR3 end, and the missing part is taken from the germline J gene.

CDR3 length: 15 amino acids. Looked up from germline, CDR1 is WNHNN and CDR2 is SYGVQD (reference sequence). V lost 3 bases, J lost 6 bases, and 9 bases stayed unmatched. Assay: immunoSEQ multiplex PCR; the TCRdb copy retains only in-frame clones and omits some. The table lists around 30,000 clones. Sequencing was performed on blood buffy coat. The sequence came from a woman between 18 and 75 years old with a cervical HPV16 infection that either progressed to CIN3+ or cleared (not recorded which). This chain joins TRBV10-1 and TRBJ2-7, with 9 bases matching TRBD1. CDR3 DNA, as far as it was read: TGCGCCAGCAGTGAAACAGGGGGCGCAAATAGCGAG. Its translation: CASSETGGANSE. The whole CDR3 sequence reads CASSETGGANSEQYF.